Sequencing of this T cell receptor beta chain was carried out in a study of vaccination effects on CD4 cells after COVID-19. Regarding the study as a whole: Clones induced by infection and by vaccine showed marked clonal contraction late after vaccination.

Viral peptide pool expansion of antigen-specific CD4+ T cells preceded sequencing in the ViraFEST assay. Having been cultured for ten to eleven days, the cells underwent CD4+ T cell isolation. Absence of prior SARS-CoV-2 infection characterized the vaccine recipients, who showed negative nucleocapsid antibodies. Details on this clone: Its antigen is unidentified.

Assay used: immunoSEQ multiplex PCR; TCRdb lists only in-frame clones, some missing. The table includes 20,000 to 25,000 clones, 60% to 80% detected once. The CDR3 runs 15 residues. V lost 1 base, J lost 4 bases, and 13 bases lay in between. CDR1 is SNHLY and CDR2 is FYNNEI in the germline V gene. The input for sequencing was CD4+ T cells from PBMCs cultured with HCoV-NL63 spike peptides, taken before COVID-19 vaccination. This sequence originates from a human donor who received a COVID-19 vaccine. V and J are TRBV2 and TRBJ1-2; a possible D gene is TRBD1 (5 bases). The CDR3 DNA is TGTGCCAGCAGTGAAGGGGGGGGTGGCTTCTATGGCTACACCTTC. It is translated as CASSEGGGGFYGYTF. The full variable domain, in which reference TRBV2 and TRBJ1-2 provide the parts outside the CDR3, is EPEVTQTPSHQVTQMGQEVILRCVPISNHLYFYWYRQILGQKVEFLVSFYNNEISEKSEIFDDQFSVERPDGSNFTLKIRSTKLEDSAMYFCASSEGGGGFYGYTFGSGTRLTVV.